This T cell receptor (beta chain) was profiled in a study of OX40 agonist ivuxolimab in advanced cancers. Study at large: Ivuxolimab doses were 0.01, 0.1, 0.3, 1.5, 3 or 10 mg/kg every 2 weeks. Participants, 70% to 90% male, averaged about 56 years of age, ranging from about 20 to 79. Study conclusions and caveats: People who partly responded at 0.1-3.0 mg/kg had some of the least clonal expansion seen.

The cohort excluded patients with autoimmune disease history or systemic immunosuppression. V was pared by 2 bases and J by 9 bases, with 17 bases between. Germline CDR1 reads LNHDA; CDR2 reads SQIVND (reference sequence). The CDR3 contains 15 residues. Concerning this clone: Its antigen is unidentified.

Only in-frame clones appear in the TCRdb table, and some are missing; sequencing was by immunoSEQ multiplex PCR. The sample lists tens of thousands of clones, 87% occurring once. The chain carries TRBV19 and TRBJ2-1; a possible D gene is TRBD1 (5 bases). The sequencing here drew on CD4+ or CD8+ T cells sorted from blood, taken in a trial of the OX40 agonist ivuxolimab. The clonotype comes from an adult with an advanced solid tumor such as melanoma, head and neck, liver or kidney cancer. In nucleotides, the CDR3 is TGTGCCAGTAGTATAAGCCCCCTAGGGGTGGGTGAGCAGTTCTTC. Its protein is CASSISPLGVGEQFF.